This T cell receptor (beta chain) stems from a study of T-cell memory formation after mild COVID-19. Study-level results: Specificity for SARS-CoV-2 was not confirmed among the second-wave clones peaking on day 37. Largely, contracting CD4+ clones fell within CM and EM, and contracting CD8+ clones within EMRA.

There are a few counts of this clonotype. Its antigen is unknown. Per the germline V gene, CDR1 is SGHVS and CDR2 is FNYEAQ. The length of the CDR3 is 14 residues. V lost 5 bases and J 4 bases, leaving 14 bases between the germline ends. TCRdb re-derived calls from the 5' RACE reads in MiXCR, one entry per CDR3 protein. The sample gives roughly 99,000 distinct CDR3 sequences, under 15% of which show up once; about 39% is in the top ten. The rearrangement joins TRBV7-6 to TRBJ2-5; D is undetermined. This clonotype originated in a man aged 18 to 30 who had mild COVID-19 (a few samples of this study predate the infection). Cell type and time point are not known. Sequenced: PBMCs or a T cell subset sorted from them (not recorded which). The CDR3 coding sequence is TGTGCCAGCAGCCAAAGCTTACCCGCAGAGACCCAGTACTTC. The encoded protein is CASSQSLPAETQYF. Looking up the rest from reference TRBV7-6 and TRBJ2-5 gives the full variable domain: GAGVSQSPRYKVTKRGQDVALRCDPISGHVSLYWYRQALGQGPEFLTYFNYEAQQDKSGLPNDRFSAERPEGSISTLTIQRTEQRDSAMYRCASSQSLPAETQYFGPGTRLLVL.